Below are 27 T cell receptor beta chains sequenced from a single sample in a study of T cell changes during pregnancy in multiple sclerosis. TCRdb's table, derived via immunoSEQ multiplex PCR, lists solely in-frame clones and lacks some. This table has about 110,000 clones, roughly nine tenths appearing once. The specimen was peripheral blood, collected after pregnancy. These receptors came from a female donor with multiple sclerosis, enrolled in a pregnancy study.

The chain couples TRBV6-6 to TRBJ2-3; D remains unclear. CDR1 and CDR2 from the germline V gene are MNHNY and SVGAGI (reference sequence). V dropped 0 bases and J dropped 6 bases, with 7 bases sitting between them. The length of the CDR3 is 13 residues. CDR3 amino acids: CASSYSRRDTQYF. DNA for the CDR3: TGTGCCAGCAGTTACTCTCGGCGGGATACGCAGTATTTT.

The rearrangement uses TRBV11-2 and TRBJ2-1; 8 bases agree with TRBD2. V lost 1 base and J lost 0; bases outside the gene matches: 2. CDR3 length equals 16 residues. Germline loops: CDR1 SGHAT, CDR2 FQNNGV. The CDR3 region is CASSLGSGGSYNEQFF. The CDR3 DNA reads as TGTGCCAGCAGCTTAGGGAGCGGGGGCTCCTACAATGAGCAGTTCTTC.

The chain couples TRBV6-1 to TRBJ1-1, with 8 bases that match TRBD1. Germline loops: CDR1 MNHNS, CDR2 SASEGT. The CDR3 is 15 residues long. J lost 0 bases, V lost 1 base, and 1 base had no gene match. CDR3 amino acids: CASSEGTGMNTEAFF. For the CDR3, the DNA is TGTGCCAGCAGTGAAGGGACAGGGATGAACACTGAAGCTTTCTTT.

On this clone: Without the conserved terminal phenylalanine or tryptophan, this CDR3 likely stems from a read error. No DNA is shown, since the ends of the CDR3 on it are uncertain; the CDR3 is the one TCRdb lists. The CDR3: CASSQGQGSFTL. The chain is built from TRBV4-1 and TRBJ1-2; TRBD1 is the table's D call, not checked against the DNA. The CDR3 is 12 amino acids long, termini counted. CDR1 and CDR2 from the germline V gene are MGHRA and YSYEKL.

The chain couples TRBV6-5 to TRBJ2-1, with D perhaps matching TRBD1 (6 bases). There are 15 residues in the CDR3. V lost 0 bases, J lost 4 bases, and 10 bases lay in between. Per the germline V gene, CDR1 is MNHEY and CDR2 is SVGAGI. The CDR3 loop is CASSYSRTEYNEQFF. The CDR3 bases are TGTGCCAGCAGTTACTCCCGGACAGAGTACAATGAGCAGTTCTTC.

The chain joins TRBV27 to TRBJ1-1; the D gene is possibly TRBD1 (6 bases). V dropped 2 bases and J dropped 6 bases, with 13 bases sitting between them. CDR3 length: 14 residues. CDR1 is MNHEY, CDR2 SMNVEV, per germline (reference sequence). CDR3 DNA: TGTGCCAGCAGTTTAGGTTGGGGGCATCCTGAAGCTTTCTTT. This codes for CASSLGWGHPEAFF.

This clone was seen a handful of times. The gene calls are TRBV6-1 and TRBJ1-6; 9 bases match TRBD1. With 3 bases clipped from V and 9 bases from J, the junction kept 9 bases outside the gene matches. Germline V gene lookup returns CDR1 MNHNS and CDR2 SASEGT. This CDR3 contains 16 residues. The DNA of the CDR3 is TGTGCCAGCAGTGACAAGGGACAGGGACGGAGTTCACCCCTCCACTTT. Its translation is CASSDKGQGRSSPLHF.

A few counts support this clone. The chain recombines TRBV7-8 with TRBJ1-2; the match to TRBD1 covers 9 bases. The CDR3 has 14 residues. Germline CDR1 reads SGHVS; CDR2 reads FQNEAQ. The junction had 2 bases not matched to a gene; V was cut back by 6 bases and J by 0 bases. The CDR3 region is CASRGQGTNYGYTF. The CDR3 DNA reads TGTGCCAGCAGGGGACAGGGAACTAACTATGGCTACACCTTC.

The V and J genes are TRBV13 and TRBJ1-2; 7 bases fit TRBD1. Germline V gene sequence: CDR1 PRHDT, CDR2 FYEKMQ (reference sequence). This CDR3 has 15 amino acids. V shed 2 bases and J 8 bases; nucleotides not matched to a gene: 11. CDR3 DNA sequence: TGTGCCAGCAGCTTAACCGGCAGGGACAGAGGCGGCTACACCTTC. Translated, it gives CASSLTGRDRGGYTF.

This clone was seen a handful of times. The chain employs TRBV4-1 and TRBJ1-6, with a tentative D call TRBD1 (6 bases). CDR1 and CDR2 from the germline V gene are MGHRA and YSYEKL. Trimming cost V 3 bases and J 11 bases, with 23 bases left between them. The CDR3 is 17 amino acids. The CDR3 reads CASSQPPLGRGPPPLHF. The CDR3 nucleotides read TGCGCCAGCAGCCAGCCACCCTTGGGGCGGGGGCCTCCACCCCTCCACTTT.

This clone was found once. This rearrangement joins TRBV2 to TRBJ1-1; 7 nucleotides agree with TRBD1. This CDR3 comprises 12 residues. CDR1 is SNHLY, CDR2 FYNNEI, per germline. Trimming cost V 6 bases and J 11 bases; bases outside gene matches: 9. The CDR3 reads CASRRDSRGAFF. Written as DNA, the CDR3 is TGTGCCAGCAGGAGGGACAGCCGTGGGGCTTTCTTT.

The chain joins TRBV4-1 to TRBJ2-7, with D perhaps matching TRBD2 (6 bases). V was clipped by 0 bases and J by 6 bases, with 18 bases between them. The CDR3 extends over 16 amino acids. Germline loops: CDR1 MGHRA, CDR2 YSYEKL. DNA for the CDR3: TGCGCCAGCAGCCAAGAGGCGGCTAGCGCGTACGGCGAGCAGTACTTC. This gives the protein CASSQEAASAYGEQYF.

The chain joins TRBV7-9 to TRBJ2-1; 7 bases align to TRBD2. Germline CDR1 reads SEHNR; CDR2 reads FQNEAQ (reference sequence). The V and J ends lost 5 bases and 4 bases, in that order; junction bases with no gene match: 2. This CDR3 has 13 residues. The CDR3 region is CASSPGGYNEQFF. For the CDR3, the DNA is TGTGCCAGCAGCCCCGGGGGGTACAATGAGCAGTTCTTC.

As DNA, the CDR3 is TGTGCCAGCAGCTTACGGACAGGGGAAGCTTTCTTT. This codes for CASSLRTGEAFF. V gene TRBV7-6 combines with J gene TRBJ1-1, with TRBD1 identical over 8 bases. The V gene's germline CDR1 is SGHVS and CDR2 FNYEAQ. V shed 2 bases and J 8 bases; nucleotides not matched to a gene: 1. The CDR3 sequence is 12 residues long.

Only a few counts were recorded for this clone. The chain is built from TRBV4-1 and TRBJ1-1; D is unclear. The CDR3 extends over 14 amino acids. The germline gives CDR1 MGHRA, CDR2 YSYEKL. V was clipped by 0 bases and J by 1 base, with 6 bases between them. The CDR3 DNA follows: TGCGCCAGCAGCCAAGAGCGGGGGAACACTGAAGCTTTCTTT. This codes for CASSQERGNTEAFF.

V and J are TRBV5-1 and TRBJ2-1; TRBD2 matches 12 bases. Trimming removed 1 base from V and 7 bases from J; junction bases left unmatched: 3. Germline CDR1 is SGHRS and CDR2 is YFSETQ. This CDR3 has 15 residues. The CDR3 sequence: CASSLSTSGGNEQFF. DNA of the CDR3: TGCGCCAGCAGCTTGAGCACTAGCGGGGGGAATGAGCAGTTCTTC.

The chain couples TRBV7-9 to TRBJ2-1, with D perhaps TRBD2 (6 bases). The CDR3 totals 14 residues. V was cut by 3 bases and J by 7 bases, with 13 bases left in between. Germline CDR1 is SEHNR and CDR2 is FQNEAQ (reference sequence). CDR3 loop: CASSLASALNEQFF. The CDR3 DNA reads as TGTGCCAGCAGCTTGGCTAGCGCACTAAATGAGCAGTTCTTC.

This chain connects TRBV7-8 to TRBJ1-5, with 7 bases fitting TRBD1. This CDR3 contains 16 residues. V dropped 4 bases and J dropped 12; count of bases not matched to a gene: 18. Per germline, CDR1 SGHVS and CDR2 FQNEAQ. This chain's CDR3 is CASSYSGTAFNTDQHF. CDR3 bases: TGTGCCAGCAGCTATTCGGGGACAGCGTTTAATACAGACCAGCATTTT.

In the case of this clone: A junction end diverges from the germline sequence, so it may reflect a read error. This chain connects TRBV7-7 to TRBJ2-1, with D possibly TRBD1 on 6 matching bases. CDR1 and CDR2 (germline): SSHAT, FNYEAQ (reference sequence). The CDR3 contains 13 residues. CDR3 residues: CASSSQGNNEQFF. The CDR3 coding sequence is TGTGCTAGCAGCTCACAGGGAAACAATGAGCAGTTCTTC.

CDR3 sequence: CASSRPSGGVSSYNEQFF. In DNA, the CDR3 is TGTGCCAGTAGTAGGCCTAGCGGGGGCGTTAGCTCCTACAATGAGCAGTTCTTC. This chain joins TRBV19 and TRBJ2-1; 10 bases align to TRBD2. J was trimmed by 0 bases and V by 4 bases; bases with no gene match: 9. This CDR3 spans 18 amino acids. CDR1 and CDR2 from the germline V gene are LNHDA and SQIVND (reference sequence). The variable domain in full, completed from reference TRBV19 and TRBJ2-1, reads DGGITQSPKYLFRKEGQNVTLSCEQNLNHDAMYWYRQDPGQGLRLIYYSQIVNDFQKGDIAEGYSVSREKKESFPLTVTSAQKNPTAFYLCASSRPSGGVSSYNEQFFGPGTRLTVL.

This chain joins TRBV5-1 and TRBJ1-6; D gene uncertain. V lost 4 bases and J lost 6, with 11 bases in between. The V gene's germline CDR1 is SGHRS and CDR2 YFSETQ. This CDR3 contains 14 residues. CDR3 in amino acids: CASSRESGNSPLHF. CDR3 nucleotides: TGCGCCAGCAGCAGGGAGTCTGGTAATTCACCCCTCCACTTT.

The J gene is TRBJ1-2, the V gene TRBV11-2; 7 bases agree with TRBD1. The germline CDR1 and CDR2 sequences are SGHAT and FQNNGV. CDR3 length: 17 amino acids. The J segment lost 5 bases and the V segment lost 1 base, leaving 13 bases of the junction unmatched. In nucleotides, the CDR3 is TGTGCCAGCAGCTTAGGATACCTCCGGGACAGTTCATATGGCTACACCTTC. It codes for CASSLGYLRDSSYGYTF. Combining the CDR3 with reference TRBV11-2 and TRBJ1-2 gives the whole variable domain EAGVAQSPRYKIIEKRQSVAFWCNPISGHATLYWYQQILGQGPKLLIQFQNNGVVDDSQLPKDRFSAERLKGVDSTLKIQPAKLEDSAVYLCASSLGYLRDSSYGYTFGSGTRLTVV.

The chain recombines TRBV5-1 with TRBJ1-1; D gene ambiguous. With 6 bases removed from V and 0 bases from J, the gap between germline ends came to 9 bases. The CDR3 has 13 amino acids. Germline assignment: CDR1 SGHRS and CDR2 YFSETQ. CDR3 DNA sequence: TGCGCCAGCAAAGCAGACATGAACACTGAAGCTTTCTTT. Amino acids: CASKADMNTEAFF.

V and J are TRBV2 and TRBJ1-2, with 7 bases fitting TRBD1. Germline CDR1 SNHLY, CDR2 FYNNEI. The ends lost 6 bases at V and 0 bases at J; junction bases unmatched: 7. The CDR3 extends over 15 amino acids. The CDR3, as DNA: TGTGCCAGCAGGCAACGGGACAGCCCTAACTATGGCTACACCTTC. Amino acid sequence: CASRQRDSPNYGYTF.

The rearrangement links TRBV6-5 to TRBJ1-5; D call uncertain. Germline assignment: CDR1 MNHEY and CDR2 SVGAGI. The V gene lost 0 bases and the J gene lost 5 bases, with 8 bases spanning the gap. The length of the CDR3 is 14 residues. The CDR3 protein is CASSYSRAHQPQHF. In nucleotides, the CDR3 is TGTGCCAGCAGTTACTCGAGGGCACATCAGCCCCAGCATTTT.

CDR3 DNA sequence: TGTGCCAGCAGCCAGGGACAGGGAAGGACTGGGGCCAACGTCCTGACTTTC. It yields the protein CASSQGQGRTGANVLTF. This chain joins TRBV11-3 and TRBJ2-6; 9 nucleotides agree with TRBD1. Germline trimming cut 5 bases from V and 2 bases from J; bases unmatched to any gene: 7. In germline, CDR1 is SGHNT, CDR2 YENEEA. The CDR3 totals 17 residues.

There are a few counts of this clone. The CDR3 is CASLGQDYEQYF. The CDR3 nucleotides read TGTGCCAGCCTGGGACAAGACTACGAGCAGTACTTC. The chain is built from TRBV19 and TRBJ2-7, with TRBD1 as a possible D gene (6 bases). CDR1 and CDR2 (germline): LNHDA, SQIVND (reference sequence). Trimming shortened V by 9 bases and J by 3 bases, and 12 bases separated the two germline ends. The CDR3 length is 12 residues.